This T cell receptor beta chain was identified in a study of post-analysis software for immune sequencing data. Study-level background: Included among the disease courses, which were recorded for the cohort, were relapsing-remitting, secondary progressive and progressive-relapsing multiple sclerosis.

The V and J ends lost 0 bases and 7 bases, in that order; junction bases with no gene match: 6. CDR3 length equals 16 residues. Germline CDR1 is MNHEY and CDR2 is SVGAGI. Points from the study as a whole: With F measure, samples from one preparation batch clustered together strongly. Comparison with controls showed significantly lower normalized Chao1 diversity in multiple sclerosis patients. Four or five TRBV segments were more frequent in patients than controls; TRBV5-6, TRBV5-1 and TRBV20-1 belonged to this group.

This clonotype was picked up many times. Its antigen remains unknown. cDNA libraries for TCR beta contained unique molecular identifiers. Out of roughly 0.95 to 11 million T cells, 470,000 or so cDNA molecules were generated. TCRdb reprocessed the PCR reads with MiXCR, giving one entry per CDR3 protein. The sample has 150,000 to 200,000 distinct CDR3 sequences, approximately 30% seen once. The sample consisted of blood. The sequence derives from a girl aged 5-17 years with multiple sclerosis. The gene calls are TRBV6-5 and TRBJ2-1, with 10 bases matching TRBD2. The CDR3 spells CASSYSLAGGNNEQFF. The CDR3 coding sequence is TGTGCCAGCAGTTACTCTTTAGCGGGAGGTAATAATGAGCAGTTCTTC.